Listed below are T cell receptor beta chains from one sample, sequenced in a study of T-cell memory formation after mild COVID-19. Using its own MiXCR run on the 5' RACE reads, TCRdb lists one record per CDR3 protein. The sample records fewer than 60,000 distinct CDR3 sequences, 25% to 35% being singletons. The source material was PBMCs or a T cell subset sorted from them (not recorded which). The receptors originated from a man younger than 30 who had mild COVID-19 (a few samples of this study predate the infection). Cell type and time point are not known. Both conserved end residues are trimmed from each CDR3. For some rows the clone size is stated as once, few or many, or as a class when expanded; others skip it.

>many|TRBV11-2
ASSSPLSGGFDNEQF
>NA|TRBV29-1
SVEGGYRDRGYEQY
>few|TRBV5-1
ASSLAGVEGQPQH
>NA|TRBV11-3
ASSPRQGGYSDTQY
>few|TRBV6-5
ASSPGPSYEQY
>NA|TRBV5-1
ASSPLGTGDEKLF
>few|TRBV6-2/TRBV6-3
ASSKADLRY
>few|TRBV6-5
ASRPVRTGDYETQY
>once|TRBV4-3
ASSQDRQGSDTQY
>NA|TRBV24-1
ATSGLTNTGELF
>NA|TRBV6-6
ASSYPGFTDTQY
>NA|TRBV12-3/TRBV12-4
ASSFGHVSSYEQY
>few|TRBV2
ASGNESGRRTDTQY
>many|TRBV12-3/TRBV12-4
ASTHLRNINTGELFF
>NA|TRBV12-5
ASGLVVHSGNTIY
>NA|TRBV6-6
ASRMNTEAF
>few|TRBV4-1
ASSLSGGAQNEEF
>NA|TRBV7-9
ASSPRSGAHYNEQF
>many|TRBV10-3
AILGGPTDTQY
>many|TRBV5-6
ASSFRPLVEKLF
>NA|TRBV11-2
ASSARDRKETQY
>NA|TRBV5-1
ASSLAPSGGFEQF
>few|TRBV7-9
ASSPRGRGGTDTQY
>NA|TRBV27
ASSFLATGYRNEQF
>NA|TRBV7-3
ASSPGTGQETQY
>NA|TRBV6-6
ASSLTSGRTDTQY
>NA|TRBV4-2
ASSQAGTEAF
>NA|TRBV15
ATSSSGTSGVETQY
>NA|TRBV28
ASSPGVEQF
>NA|TRBV15
ATSRFRGQVLRLPYEQY
>NA|TRBV28
ASSPTGVVDGTEAF
>few|TRBV20-1
SAWTRTVDQPQH
>NA|TRBV11-2
ASSRRGGPQETQY
>NA|TRBV10-1
ASRDRGRTDTQY
>many|TRBV6-5
ASSYSGKAHNEQF
>NA|TRBV7-9
ASSLGGYYETQY
>few|TRBV4-2
ASSQDGAGGQETQY
>few|TRBV4-3
ASSQELAGLTDTQY
>once|TRBV14
ASSQDWSGNTEVF
>NA|TRBV5-1
ASSLLGLVTHEQF
>few|TRBV29-1
SVDRGRNTGELF
>NA|TRBV7-3
ASSTSGANTGELF
>NA|TRBV5-5
ASSLSRANEQY
>few|TRBV3-1
ASSPSGVNTGELF
>few|TRBV4-2
ASSQDSGYYEQY
>NA|TRBV7-6
ASSLDSGLAGAGKF
>few|TRBV6-2/TRBV6-3
ASSVPRQPAYEAF
>few|TRBV27
ASSFGLAGELF
>NA|TRBV11-2
ASSLAARQETQY
>few|TRBV3-1
ASSQESGSFYNEQF
>NA|TRBV12-3/TRBV12-4
ASSFSRGGLETQY
>once|TRBV11-3
ASSPRTGEPYNEQF
>many|TRBV7-6
ASSLGQGNQPQH
>few|TRBV27
ASGGRGNEKLF
>NA|TRBV7-6
ASSSRPSLGYNSPLH
>few|TRBV14
ASSQDPSGGRRWQF
>NA|TRBV7-8
ASSPSKTQY